These 5 T cell receptor beta chains share one sample of origin, sequenced in a study of a mutant IDH1 vaccine in newly diagnosed glioma (dated by TCRdb to the early 2020s). These receptors have no identified antigens. The sample's time point label, decoded: week 35, safety follow-up. A 20-mer mutant IDH1 peptide at 300 micrograms in Montanide made up each vaccine dose, which was injected subcutaneously together with topical imiquimod. The library was obtained by the immunoSEQ multiplex PCR assay. This is the immuneACCESS table as TCRdb keeps it, with only in-frame sequences that have V and J called. A part of the clones is gone; compared with another copy, unresolved V genes explain less than half, and the rest is unexplained. The sample table records roughly 54,000 clones; around four fifths of these occur just once. The ten biggest clones cover about 4% of the sample. Source: PBMCs, taken from a glioma patient whose treatment included an IDH1 peptide vaccine. The receptors were sampled from a woman younger than 30 with glioma.

This chain connects TRBV25-1 to TRBJ1-1; no reliable D call. The CDR3 has 11 residues. The germline gives CDR1 MGHDK, CDR2 SYGVNS. V was trimmed by 8 bases and J by 5 bases, leaving 9 bases between them. CDR3 sequence: CASSGWTEAFF. CDR3 DNA: TGTGCCAGCTCGGGTTGGACTGAAGCTTTCTTT.

The V call is TRBV21-1, the J call TRBJ2-5; the table gives TRBD2 as D, unverified against the DNA. TRBV21-1 is an annotated pseudogene. The CDR3 extends over 13 amino acids. The CDR3 DNA follows: TGTGCCAGCAGCGCATCCGGCGGGGAGACCCAGTACTTC. This encodes CASSASGGETQYF.

The chain couples TRBV10-3 to TRBJ1-1; the match to TRBD1 covers 8 bases. V dropped 2 bases and J dropped 1; count of bases not matched to a gene: 3. CDR1 is ENHRY and CDR2 is SYGVKD in the germline V gene. The CDR3 runs 15 residues. As DNA, the CDR3 is TGTGCCATCAGTGAGGTAGACAGGGGGAACACTGAAGCTTTCTTT. It encodes CAISEVDRGNTEAFF.

The chain uses TRBV7-2 and TRBJ1-5; D is possibly TRBD1 (6 bases). Germline loops: CDR1 SGHTA, CDR2 FQGNSA. This CDR3 spans 18 amino acids. The V end was cut by 4 bases, the J end by 1 base, with 20 bases between. The CDR3 DNA follows: TGTGCCAGCAGCTCCCTCTCGACAGGAAGGTCGAGCAATCAGCCCCAGCATTTT. Amino acid sequence: CASSSLSTGRSSNQPQHF. Drawing the rest from reference TRBV7-2 and TRBJ1-5, the complete variable domain is GAGVSQSPSNKVTEKGKDVELRCDPISGHTALYWYRQSLGQGLEFLIYFQGNSAPDKSGLPSDRFSAERTGGSVSTLTIQRTQQEDSAVYLCASSSLSTGRSSNQPQHFGDGTRLSIL.

V and J are TRBV5-1 and TRBJ2-1; D possibly corresponds to TRBD2 (5 bases). The germline V and J ends were trimmed by 6 bases and 0 bases, with 7 bases remaining between them. Germline assignment: CDR1 SGHRS and CDR2 YFSETQ. This CDR3 spans 13 amino acids. CDR3 sequence: CASNSGSYNEQFF. The CDR3 DNA follows: TGCGCCAGCAACAGCGGCTCCTACAATGAGCAGTTCTTC.